The 6 T cell receptor beta chains presented below share a single source sample, sequenced in a study of shared clonotypes between healthy human individuals (TCRdb year 2020). The method was the immunoSEQ multiplex PCR assay. The table comes from immuneACCESS by way of TCRdb, which keeps in-frame sequences with V and J called. Part of the clones is missing from these tables; in studies checked, under half for an unresolved V gene and the rest for unknown reasons. In all, the sample holds fewer than 600,000 clones, and around 80% of those were seen once. About 11% of the sample is taken by the ten largest. What was sequenced was PBMCs. The receptors stem from a woman in her 40s in good health. Some clones in this sample may be carry-over from other donors' samples.

The chain recombines TRBV28 with TRBJ2-7, with 11 positions matching TRBD1. Per the germline V gene, CDR1 is MDHEN and CDR2 is SYDVKM. The V gene end was trimmed by 6 bases and the J gene end by 4 bases; junction bases not matched to a gene: 2. The CDR3 covers 13 residues. For the CDR3, the DNA is TGTGCCAGCAGGGGACAGGGGGATTACGAGCAGTACTTC. Amino acid sequence: CASRGQGDYEQYF.

The V and J genes are TRBV7-9 and TRBJ2-3; the D gene is possibly TRBD2 (5 bases). V lost 6 bases and J 5 bases, leaving 21 bases between the germline ends. The CDR3 spans 16 residues. CDR1 and CDR2 (germline): SEHNR, FQNEAQ (reference sequence). CDR3 region: CASRPGFTIGKDTQYF. The CDR3 DNA reads as TGTGCCAGCAGGCCGGGATTCACCATAGGGAAAGATACGCAGTATTTT. Based on the CDR3 plus reference TRBV7-9 and TRBJ2-3, the full variable domain is DTGVSQNPRHKITKRGQNVTFRCDPISEHNRLYWYRQTLGQGPEFLTYFQNEAQLEKSRLLSDRFSAERPKGSFSTLEIQRTEQGDSAMYLCASRPGFTIGKDTQYFGPGTRLTVL.

The chain employs TRBV28 and TRBJ2-3; the D gene is possibly TRBD1 (5 bases). Deletions cut 5 bases from V and 0 bases from J, with 15 bases between. The CDR3 covers 16 residues. Germline CDR1 MDHEN, CDR2 SYDVKM. CDR3 DNA sequence: TGTGCCAGCAGTCCTATTCCATCAGGGAGCACAGATACGCAGTATTTT. It is translated as CASSPIPSGSTDTQYF.

This clone was recorded a few times. The chain couples TRBV28 to TRBJ2-7; unclear D gene. This CDR3 is built from 13 residues. The germline V gene has CDR1 MDHEN and CDR2 SYDVKM. V was pared by 3 bases and J by 3 bases, with 9 bases between. CDR3 DNA: TGTGCCAGCAGTTTGGGGTTGGGCTACGAGCAGTACTTC. Translating it yields CASSLGLGYEQYF.

This chain joins TRBV2 and TRBJ2-1; 10 bases fit TRBD2. Germline CDR1 reads SNHLY; CDR2 reads FYNNEI. The CDR3 is made up of 15 amino acids. Trimming cost V 5 bases and J 10 bases; bases outside gene matches: 11. The CDR3 nucleotides are TGTGCCAGCAGTACGTCTCTAGCGGGAGTACGCGAGCAGTTCTTC. It codes for CASSTSLAGVREQFF.

This clone appeared once. V is TRBV11-2 and J is TRBJ2-5, with a tentative D call TRBD2 (6 bases). Germline V gene data show CDR1 as SGHAT and CDR2 as FQNNGV. V lost 0 bases and J lost 5, with 22 bases in between. The CDR3 consists of 18 residues. CDR3 region: CASSLDRSGWALGETQYF. The CDR3, as DNA: TGTGCCAGCAGCTTAGATAGAAGCGGGTGGGCCTTGGGGGAGACCCAGTACTTC.